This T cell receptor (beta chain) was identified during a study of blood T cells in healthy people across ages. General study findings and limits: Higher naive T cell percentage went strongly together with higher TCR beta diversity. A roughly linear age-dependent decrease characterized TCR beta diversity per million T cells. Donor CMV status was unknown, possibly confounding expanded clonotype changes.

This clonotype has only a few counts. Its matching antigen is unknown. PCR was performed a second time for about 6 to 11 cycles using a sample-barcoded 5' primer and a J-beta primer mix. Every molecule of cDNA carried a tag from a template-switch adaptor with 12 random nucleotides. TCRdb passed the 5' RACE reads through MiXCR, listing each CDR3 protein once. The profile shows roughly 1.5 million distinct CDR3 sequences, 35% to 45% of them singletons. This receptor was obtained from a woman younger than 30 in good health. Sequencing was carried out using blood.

CDR3 bases: TGTGCCAGCAGCCCCCGCTTTGTAGATACGCAGTATTTT. It is translated as CASSPRFVDTQYF. This chain uses TRBV11-1 with TRBJ2-3, with no clear D. The germline gives CDR1 SGHAT, CDR2 FQDESV (reference sequence). Trimming shortened V by 5 bases and J by 5 bases, and 11 bases separated the two germline ends. The CDR3 covers 13 residues.